This T cell receptor beta chain appears in the sequencing data of a study of human T cells and chemical hapten exposure. Overall study results and limits: TCRs whose frequency exceeded 1 in 1000 remained the same following DPC sensitization.

Time point meaning: healthy volunteer bleed at 6 weeks. Researchers extracted total RNA from unfractionated whole blood. This clonotype was picked up many times. Its antigen is not known. TCRdb fed the RACE reads into MiXCR, producing one record per CDR3 protein. Counted here are more than 60,000 distinct CDR3 sequences, over 6.5% occurring once; the ten biggest clones make up roughly 1.5%. The CDR3 covers 13 residues. CDR1 and CDR2 (germline): DFQATT, SNEGSKA (reference sequence). Deletions cut 0 bases from V and 5 bases from J, with 11 bases between. The sample was whole blood. This rearrangement joins TRBV20-1 to TRBJ2-7, with D unclear. The source of this sequence is a male donor in good health. Some clones in this sample may be carry-over from other donors' samples. CDR3 amino acids: CSARDRSFHEQYF. Here the CDR3 DNA reads TGCAGTGCTAGAGATAGGAGTTTCCACGAGCAGTACTTC.